The subject of this entry is one T cell receptor beta chain. Its matching antigen is unknown. Libraries were prepared by immunoSEQ multiplex PCR; TCRdb keeps only in-frame clonotypes and omits some of them. The data show some 64,000 clones, approximately 94% seen once. Per the germline V gene, CDR1 is SNHLY and CDR2 is FYNNEI. V dropped 4 bases and J dropped 9 bases, with 13 bases sitting between them. The CDR3 consists of 13 residues. This entry is derived from a study of CD4 T cells in relation to SARS-CoV-2 and coronaviruses. Findings of the study overall: Monoreactive clones expanded significantly more to SARS-CoV-2 than crossreactive clones did. Pre-pandemic and post-infection samples never came from the same donor.

CD4+ T cells from unexposed donors were obtained before the COVID-19 pandemic (2011-2018). This clonotype originated in a human donor in good health. The chain has TRBV2 and TRBJ1-3, with a possible D match to TRBD1 (5 bases). Specimen: naive CD4+ T cells from PBMCs. Subset defined: naive CD4+ T cells isolated by negative enrichment. CDR3 DNA sequence: TGTGCCAGCAGTGCGGACCCCGGGGGCACCATATATTTT. Protein: CASSADPGGTIYF.